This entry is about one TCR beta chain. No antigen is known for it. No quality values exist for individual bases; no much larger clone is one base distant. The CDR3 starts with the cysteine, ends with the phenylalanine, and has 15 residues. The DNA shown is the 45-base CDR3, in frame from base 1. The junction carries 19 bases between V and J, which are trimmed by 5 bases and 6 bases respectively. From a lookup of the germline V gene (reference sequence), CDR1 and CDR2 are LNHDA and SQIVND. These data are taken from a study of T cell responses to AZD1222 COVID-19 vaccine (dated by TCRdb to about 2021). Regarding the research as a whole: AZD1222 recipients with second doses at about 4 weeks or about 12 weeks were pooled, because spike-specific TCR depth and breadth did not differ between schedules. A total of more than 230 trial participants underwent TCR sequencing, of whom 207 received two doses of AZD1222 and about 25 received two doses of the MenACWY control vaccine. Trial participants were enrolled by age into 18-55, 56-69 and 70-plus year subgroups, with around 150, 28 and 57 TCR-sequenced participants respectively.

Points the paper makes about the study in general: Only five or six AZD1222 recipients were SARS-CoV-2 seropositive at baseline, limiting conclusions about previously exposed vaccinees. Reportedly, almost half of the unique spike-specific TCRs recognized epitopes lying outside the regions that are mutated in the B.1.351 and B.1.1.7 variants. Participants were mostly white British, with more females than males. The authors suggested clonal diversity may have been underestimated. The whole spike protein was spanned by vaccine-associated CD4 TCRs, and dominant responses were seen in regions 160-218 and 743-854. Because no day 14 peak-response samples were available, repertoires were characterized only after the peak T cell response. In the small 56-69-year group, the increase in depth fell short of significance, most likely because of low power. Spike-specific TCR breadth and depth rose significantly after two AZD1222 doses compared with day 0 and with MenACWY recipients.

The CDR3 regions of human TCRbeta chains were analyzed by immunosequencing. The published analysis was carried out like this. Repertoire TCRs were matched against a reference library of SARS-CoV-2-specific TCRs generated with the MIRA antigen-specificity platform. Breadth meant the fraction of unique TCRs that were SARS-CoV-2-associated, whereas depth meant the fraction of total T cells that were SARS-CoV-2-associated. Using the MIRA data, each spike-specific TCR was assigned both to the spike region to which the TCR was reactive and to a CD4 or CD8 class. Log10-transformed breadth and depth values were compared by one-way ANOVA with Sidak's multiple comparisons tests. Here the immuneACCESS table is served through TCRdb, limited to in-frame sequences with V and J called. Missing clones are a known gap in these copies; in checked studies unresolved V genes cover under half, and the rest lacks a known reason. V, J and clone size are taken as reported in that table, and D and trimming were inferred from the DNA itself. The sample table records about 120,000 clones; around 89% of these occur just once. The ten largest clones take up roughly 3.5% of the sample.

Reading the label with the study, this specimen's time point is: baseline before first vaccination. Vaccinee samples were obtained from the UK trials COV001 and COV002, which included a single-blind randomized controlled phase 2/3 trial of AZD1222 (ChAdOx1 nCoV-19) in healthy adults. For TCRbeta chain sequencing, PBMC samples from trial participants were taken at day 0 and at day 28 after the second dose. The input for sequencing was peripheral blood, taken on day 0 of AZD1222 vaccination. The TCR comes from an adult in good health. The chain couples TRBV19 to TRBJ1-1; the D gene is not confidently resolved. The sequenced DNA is TGTGCCAGTAGTCCCTCCGCAACAGTCAAGCCTGAAGCTTTCTTT. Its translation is CASSPSATVKPEAFF. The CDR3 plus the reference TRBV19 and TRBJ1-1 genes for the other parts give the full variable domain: DGGITQSPKYLFRKEGQNVTLSCEQNLNHDAMYWYRQDPGQGLRLIYYSQIVNDFQKGDIAEGYSVSREKKESFPLTVTSAQKNPTAFYLCASSPSATVKPEAFFGQGTRLTVV.